A selection of T cell receptor beta chains follows, all from one sample in a study of human T cells and chemical hapten exposure. MiXCR, run by TCRdb on the 5' RACE reads, gives a single entry per CDR3 protein. The table has under 150,000 distinct CDR3 sequences, roughly 18% seen once. The origin of the receptors is a human donor in good health. CDR3s include the opening cysteine and the closing phenylalanine or tryptophan. The D gene is left open where the match is weak. Clone size is given for some rows only: seen once, a few or many times, or a class if the clone is expanded.

d_call j_call clone_size v_call cdr3_nt cdr3_aa
TRBD1 TRBJ1-2 . TRBV6-1 TGTGCCAGCAGTGAAGCGGGGACAGCTAACTATGGCTACACCTTC CASSEAGTANYGYTF
. TRBJ1-4 . TRBV12-3/TRBV12-4 TGTGCCAGCAGTTGGGCGGGGGCACTGTTTTTT CASSWAGALFF
. TRBJ1-3 . TRBV12-3/TRBV12-4 TGTGCCAGCAGTTTAGAGGTCAGGGAAGCTGGAAACACCATATATTTT CASSLEVREAGNTIYF
TRBD2 TRBJ2-7 many TRBV4-2 TGTGCCAGCAGCATATATGGACTAGCGGGAGGGATCAGCTCCTACGAGCAGTACTTC CASSIYGLAGGISSYEQYF
. TRBJ1-2 many TRBV20-1 TGCAGTGCTAGCCCGAATCATTATGGCTACACCTTC CSASPNHYGYTF
TRBD1 TRBJ2-1 few TRBV28 TGTGCCAGCAGTTCAATGACAGGGCCCAAGTTCTTC CASSSMTGPKFF
. TRBJ2-7 many TRBV29-1 TGCAGCGTTGGACAGCACGGTAGAGCCGAGCAGTACTTC CSVGQHGRAEQYF
. TRBJ2-3 . TRBV28 TGTGCCAGCAGTTTATTCAAGGGGCCAACAGATACGCAGTATTTT CASSLFKGPTDTQYF
TRBD1 TRBJ1-5 . TRBV13 TGTGCCAGCAGCCACGGTCCGGGACAGGGCAATCAGCCCCAGCATTTT CASSHGPGQGNQPQHF
TRBD2 TRBJ2-3 . TRBV20-1 TGCAGTGCTAGAGCCCGTAGCGGGTTAAGCACAGATACGCAGTATTTT CSARARSGLSTDTQYF
. TRBJ1-1 . TRBV10-3 TGTGCCATCGGGGGATGGGGTGAAGCTTTCTTT CAIGGWGEAFF
. TRBJ1-5 many TRBV12-3/TRBV12-4 TGTGCCAGCAGACCGACAGATAGCAATCAGCCCCAGCATTTT CASRPTDSNQPQHF
TRBD1 TRBJ1-5 few TRBV10-3 TGTGCCATCGGTTACAGGGGAGGGCAGCCCCAGCATTTT CAIGYRGGQPQHF
TRBD1 TRBJ1-2 . TRBV18 TGTGCCAGCTCACCCTCACAGGGGGCGCTTTATGGCTACACCTTC CASSPSQGALYGYTF
. TRBJ2-1 . TRBV24-1 TGTGCCACCAGTGATCCAGGACAGGAGCCGGGGGATGAGCAGTTCTTC CATSDPGQEPGDEQFF
. TRBJ2-1 . TRBV4-1 TGCGCCAGCAGCGGCCTAAGAGGGTCCTACAATGAGCAGTTCTTC CASSGLRGSYNEQFF
TRBD2 TRBJ2-7 . TRBV2 TGTGCCAGCAGGAGCGGGAGGGCCGGGGAGCAGTACTTC CASRSGRAGEQYF
. TRBJ2-2 few TRBV4-1 TGCGCCAGCAGCCAAACTCCCCTAGCCCCAGCCGAGCTGTTTTTT CASSQTPLAPAELFF
TRBD1 TRBJ1-5 few TRBV5-5 TGTGCCAGCAGCTTGAAGTGGGGGACAGGGGGGAGCAATCAGCCCCAGCATTTT CASSLKWGTGGSNQPQHF
. TRBJ2-1 few TRBV27 TGTGCCAGCAGCCACCGATGGGCCAATGATGAGCAGTTCTTC CASSHRWANDEQFF
. TRBJ1-1 few TRBV6-5 TGTGCCAGTCTTACCGGGGGCCGCTCAAACACTGAAGCTTTCTTT CASLTGGRSNTEAFF
. TRBJ1-5 many TRBV7-2 TGTGCCAGCGGGAGATGGGGGGAGCCCCAGCATTTT CASGRWGEPQHF
TRBD2 TRBJ2-4 few TRBV6-2/TRBV6-3 TGTGCCAGCAGAACCGGGGGGACTGCGGCCAAAAACATTCAGTACTTC CASRTGGTAAKNIQYF
. TRBJ2-7 . TRBV5-1 TGCGCCAGCAGCTTGTTTTACTTCGAAACTACCTACGAGCAGTACTTC CASSLFYFETTYEQYF
TRBD1 TRBJ2-6 few TRBV6-7 TGTGCCAGCAGTACCCCGACAGGGAGAGGCTCTGGGGCCAACGTCCTGACTTTC CASSTPTGRGSGANVLTF
. TRBJ2-3 . TRBV28 TGTGCCAGCAGTTTTTACGGAAGAGGGGAACAGTATTTT CASSFYGRGEQYF
. TRBJ2-1 . TRBV11-2 TGTGCCAGCAGCTTCACCTCCGGGCCCAATGAGCAGTTCTTC CASSFTSGPNEQFF
. TRBJ1-6 . TRBV27 TGTGCCAGCAGTTTATCCAGGATCCGGCGAGATTCACCCCTCCACTTT CASSLSRIRRDSPLHF
TRBD1 TRBJ1-2 . TRBV18 TGTGCCAGCTCACCACAGGGACAGGCCGGGCCCTTGAGCTACACCTTC CASSPQGQAGPLSYTF
. TRBJ1-1 few TRBV27 TGTGCCAGCAGGCAGACAGGGAACACTGAAGCTTTCTTT CASRQTGNTEAFF
TRBD2 TRBJ2-7 . TRBV3-1 TGTGCCAGCAGCGCGAATCCGGGACTAGCGGGAGACGAGCAGTACTTC CASSANPGLAGDEQYF
TRBD2 TRBJ2-3 . TRBV20-1 TGCAGTGCTAGGGGGCGGGAGGGCACAGATACGCAGTATTTT CSARGREGTDTQYF
TRBD1 TRBJ1-5 few TRBV18 TGTGCCAGCTCACCTACCACCCAGGGGGCGAGGGGGTATCAGCCCCAGCATTTT CASSPTTQGARGYQPQHF
. TRBJ2-1 . TRBV28 TGTGCCAGCAGTTTACGGGGTAGGTCCTACAATGAGCAGTTCTTC CASSLRGRSYNEQFF
. TRBJ1-1 . TRBV27 TGTGCCAGCAGTCTCACGGGCGACGCTGAAGCTTTCTTT CASSLTGDAEAFF
. TRBJ1-2 few TRBV5-1 TGCGCCAGCAGCTCGGACAGCTACTATGGCTACACCTTC CASSSDSYYGYTF
. TRBJ1-2 few TRBV11-2 TGTGCCAGCAGCTTAGATCGGACAGCTAACTATGGCTACACCTTC CASSLDRTANYGYTF
. TRBJ2-5 . TRBV15 TGTGCCACCAGCAGAGATTCGGGGACCTACGAGACCCAGTACTTC CATSRDSGTYETQYF
TRBD2 TRBJ2-3 few TRBV28 TGTGCCAGCAGTTTTAGCGGGAGACATACGCAGTATTTT CASSFSGRHTQYF
. TRBJ2-6 few TRBV7-3 TGTGCCAGCAGCCCTGTCACAGGGACCTTCTCTGGGGCCAACGTCCTGACTTTC CASSPVTGTFSGANVLTF
TRBD1 TRBJ2-7 few TRBV5-4 TGTGCCAGCAGCGAGGGACAGGCGGGCTCCTACGAGCAGTACTTC CASSEGQAGSYEQYF
. TRBJ2-3 . TRBV9 TGTGCCAGCAGCGTATCGGTAGCTCCAGATACGCAGTATTTT CASSVSVAPDTQYF
. TRBJ1-5 many TRBV27 TGTGCCAGCAGTTTCGACAGGAATCAGCCCCAGCATTTT CASSFDRNQPQHF
TRBD1 TRBJ2-1 . TRBV28 TGTGCCAGCAGTTCCCCCGGGACAGGGGGTACCGGTGAGCAGTTCTTC CASSSPGTGGTGEQFF
. TRBJ2-1 . TRBV3-1 TGTGCCAGCAGCCACCCTAGTTCGCATGAGCAGTTCTTC CASSHPSSHEQFF
TRBD2 TRBJ2-1 . TRBV28 TGTGCCAGCTTCGGACTAGCAAATTACAATGAGCAGTTCTTC CASFGLANYNEQFF
. TRBJ1-5 few TRBV28 TGTGCCAGCAGCCGGGACGGGAATCAGCCCCAGCATTTT CASSRDGNQPQHF
. TRBJ1-1 few TRBV28 TGTGCCAGCAGTTTAATTGGCAGGCCATCTGAAGCTTTCTTT CASSLIGRPSEAFF
. TRBJ2-3 few TRBV18 TGTGCCAGCTCACCACTCAGCGCTCGCACAGATACGCAGTATTTT CASSPLSARTDTQYF
. TRBJ2-1 . TRBV20-1 TGCAGTGCTAGAGAGGGCGGGCGCTCCTACAATGAGCAGTTCTTC CSAREGGRSYNEQFF
. TRBJ2-5 . TRBV5-1 TGCGCCAGCAGCTTGGGGTCAGAGACCCAGTACTTC CASSLGSETQYF
TRBD1 TRBJ1-1 . TRBV20-1 TGCAGTGCTAGAGATGGTGAAGGGGGCGTTGGGACTGAAGCTTTCTTT CSARDGEGGVGTEAFF
. TRBJ2-2 few TRBV29-1 TGCAGCGTGACGGAGACGGGAACCGGGGAGCTGTTTTTT CSVTETGTGELFF